This T cell receptor (beta chain) was retrieved from a study of OX40 agonist ivuxolimab in advanced cancers. This table comes from immunoSEQ multiplex PCR, and its TCRdb copy is limited to in-frame clones, with some not included. The data hold roughly 60,000 clones, with about 80% observed a single time. Trimming shortened V by 5 bases and J by 2 bases, and 10 bases separated the two germline ends. The CDR3 consists of 14 residues. Germline-derived CDR1 and CDR2 are SGHAT and FQDESV (reference sequence). There are a few counts of this clone. This receptor was taken from an adult with an advanced solid tumor such as melanoma, head and neck, liver or kidney cancer. Here the sequenced sample was CD4+ or CD8+ T cells sorted from blood, taken in a trial of the OX40 agonist ivuxolimab. V and J are TRBV11-1 and TRBJ1-3; no definite D call. The CDR3 reads CASSEGPTGNTIYF. The CDR3 DNA reads TGTGCCAGCAGCGAAGGGCCTACTGGAAACACCATATATTTT.